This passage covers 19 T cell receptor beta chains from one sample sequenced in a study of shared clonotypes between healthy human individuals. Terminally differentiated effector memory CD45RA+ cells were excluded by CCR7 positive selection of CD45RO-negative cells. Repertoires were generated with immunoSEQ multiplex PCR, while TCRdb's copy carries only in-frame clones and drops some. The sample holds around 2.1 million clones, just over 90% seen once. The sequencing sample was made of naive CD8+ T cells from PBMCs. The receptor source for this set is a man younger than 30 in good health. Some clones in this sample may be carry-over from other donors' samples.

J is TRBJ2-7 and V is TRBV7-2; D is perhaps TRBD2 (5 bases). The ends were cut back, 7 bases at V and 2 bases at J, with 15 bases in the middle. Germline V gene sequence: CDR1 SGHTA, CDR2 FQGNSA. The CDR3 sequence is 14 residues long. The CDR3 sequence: CASTILGLTYEQYF. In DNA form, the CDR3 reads TGTGCCAGCACCATACTAGGACTCACCTACGAGCAGTACTTC.

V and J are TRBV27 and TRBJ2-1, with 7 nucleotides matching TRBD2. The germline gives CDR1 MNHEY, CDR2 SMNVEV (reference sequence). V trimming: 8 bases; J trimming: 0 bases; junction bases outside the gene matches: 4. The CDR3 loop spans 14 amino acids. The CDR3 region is CASREVASYNEQFF. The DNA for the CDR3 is TGTGCCAGCCGGGAGGTCGCCTCCTACAATGAGCAGTTCTTC.

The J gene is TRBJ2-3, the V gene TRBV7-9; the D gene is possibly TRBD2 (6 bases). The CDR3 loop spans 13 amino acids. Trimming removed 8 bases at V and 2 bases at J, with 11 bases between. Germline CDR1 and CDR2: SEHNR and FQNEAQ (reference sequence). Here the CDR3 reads CASSGVPTDTQYF. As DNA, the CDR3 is TGTGCCAGCTCGGGGGTCCCCACAGATACGCAGTATTTT.

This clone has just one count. The CDR3 here is CASSQDLSGTTERETQYF. CDR3 nucleotides: TGCGCCAGCAGCCAAGATCTTTCGGGAACTACCGAGCGGGAGACCCAGTACTTC. This sequence joins TRBV4-1 and TRBJ2-5, with D perhaps TRBD2 (5 bases). CDR3 length equals 18 residues. Trimming took off 0 bases at V and 5 bases at J, with 22 bases between the two ends. Germline CDR1 is MGHRA and CDR2 is YSYEKL.

CDR3 bases: TGCGCCAGCAGAGGGGACCGACAACGGGACGAGCAGTACTTC. Translating gives CASRGDRQRDEQYF. This rearrangement joins TRBV10-2 to TRBJ2-7; either TRBD1 or TRBD2 may fit D (5 bases each). Trimming took off 6 bases at V and 5 bases at J, with 17 bases between the two ends. Germline values: CDR1 WSHSY, CDR2 SAAADI. The CDR3 has 14 residues.

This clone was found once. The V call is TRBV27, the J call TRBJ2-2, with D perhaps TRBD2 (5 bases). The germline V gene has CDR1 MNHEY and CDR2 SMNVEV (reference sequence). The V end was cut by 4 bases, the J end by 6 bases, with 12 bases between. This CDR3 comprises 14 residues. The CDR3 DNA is TGTGCCAGCAGTTCAACTAGAGTTCCCGGGGAGCTGTTTTTT. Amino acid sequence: CASSSTRVPGELFF.

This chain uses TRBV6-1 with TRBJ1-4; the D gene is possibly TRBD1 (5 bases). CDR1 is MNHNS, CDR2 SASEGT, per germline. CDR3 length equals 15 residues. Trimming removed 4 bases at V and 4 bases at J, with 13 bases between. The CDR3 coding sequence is TGTGCCAGCAGTGCCTCGGGACCCAATAATGAAAAACTGTTTTTT. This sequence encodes CASSASGPNNEKLFF.

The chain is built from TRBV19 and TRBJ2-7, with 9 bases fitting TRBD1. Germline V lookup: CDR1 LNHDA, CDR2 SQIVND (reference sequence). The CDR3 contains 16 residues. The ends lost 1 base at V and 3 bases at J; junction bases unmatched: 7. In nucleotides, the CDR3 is TGTGCCAGTAGTATAGCGGGGGACAGGGTGTTCTACGAGCAGTACTTC. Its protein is CASSIAGDRVFYEQYF.

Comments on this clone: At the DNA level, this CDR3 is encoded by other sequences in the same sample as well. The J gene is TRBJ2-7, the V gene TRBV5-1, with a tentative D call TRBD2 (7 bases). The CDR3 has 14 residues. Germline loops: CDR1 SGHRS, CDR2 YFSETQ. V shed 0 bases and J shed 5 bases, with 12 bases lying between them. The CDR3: CASSLERGGNEQYF. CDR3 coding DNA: TGCGCCAGCAGCTTGGAGAGGGGGGGCAACGAGCAGTACTTC. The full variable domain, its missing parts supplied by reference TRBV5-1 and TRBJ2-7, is KAGVTQTPRYLIKTRGQQVTLSCSPISGHRSVSWYQQTPGQGLQFLFEYFSETQRNKGNFPGRFSGRQFSNSRSEMNVSTLELGDSALYLCASSLERGGNEQYFGPGTRLTVT.

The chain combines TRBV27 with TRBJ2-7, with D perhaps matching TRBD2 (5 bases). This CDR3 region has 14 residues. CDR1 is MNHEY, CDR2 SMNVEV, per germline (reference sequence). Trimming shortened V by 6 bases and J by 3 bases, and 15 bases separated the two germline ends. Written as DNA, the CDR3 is TGTGCCAGCAGAAAGGCAGGACTGGACTACGAGCAGTACTTC. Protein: CASRKAGLDYEQYF.

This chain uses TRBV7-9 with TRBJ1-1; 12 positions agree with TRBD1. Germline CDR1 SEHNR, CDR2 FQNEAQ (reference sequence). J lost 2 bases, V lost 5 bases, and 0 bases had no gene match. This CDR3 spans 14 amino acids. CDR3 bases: TGTGCCAGCAGCGGGACAGGGGGCAACACTGAAGCTTTCTTT. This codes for CASSGTGGNTEAFF.

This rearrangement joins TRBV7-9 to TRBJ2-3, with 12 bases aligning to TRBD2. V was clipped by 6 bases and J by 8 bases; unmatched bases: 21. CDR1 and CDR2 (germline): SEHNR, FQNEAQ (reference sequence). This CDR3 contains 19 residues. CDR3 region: CASRLPLAGGRAGGTTQYF. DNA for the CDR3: TGTGCCAGCAGACTTCCGCTAGCGGGAGGGAGGGCCGGAGGGACTACGCAGTATTTT. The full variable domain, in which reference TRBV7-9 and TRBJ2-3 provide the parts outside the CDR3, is DTGVSQNPRHKITKRGQNVTFRCDPISEHNRLYWYRQTLGQGPEFLTYFQNEAQLEKSRLLSDRFSAERPKGSFSTLEIQRTEQGDSAMYLCASRLPLAGGRAGGTTQYFGPGTRLTVL.

CDR3 amino acids: CASSGGRPYEQYF. In nucleotides, the CDR3 is TGTGCCAGCAGCGGGGGGCGACCCTACGAGCAGTACTTC. This chain links TRBV9 with TRBJ2-7; a possible D gene is TRBD1 (6 bases). The CDR3 runs 13 residues. Germline CDR1 SGDLS, CDR2 YYNGEE. V was pared by 3 bases and J by 2 bases, with 9 bases between.

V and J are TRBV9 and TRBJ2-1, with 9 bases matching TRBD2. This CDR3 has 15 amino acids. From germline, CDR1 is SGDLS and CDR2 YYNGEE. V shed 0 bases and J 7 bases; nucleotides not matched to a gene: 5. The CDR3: CASSVGGRAGNEQFF. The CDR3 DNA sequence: TGTGCCAGCAGCGTAGGCGGGAGGGCCGGTAATGAGCAGTTCTTC. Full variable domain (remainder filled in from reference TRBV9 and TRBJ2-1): DSGVTQTPKHLITATGQRVTLRCSPRSGDLSVYWYQQSLDQGLQFLIQYYNGEERAKGNILERFSAQQFPDLHSELNLSSLELGDSALYFCASSVGGRAGNEQFFGPGTRLTVL.

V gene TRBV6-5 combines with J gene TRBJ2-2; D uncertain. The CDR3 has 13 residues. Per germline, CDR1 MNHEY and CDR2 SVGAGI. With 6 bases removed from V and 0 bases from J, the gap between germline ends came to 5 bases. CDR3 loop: CASRTPNTGELFF. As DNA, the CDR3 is TGTGCCAGCAGGACACCGAACACCGGGGAGCTGTTTTTT.

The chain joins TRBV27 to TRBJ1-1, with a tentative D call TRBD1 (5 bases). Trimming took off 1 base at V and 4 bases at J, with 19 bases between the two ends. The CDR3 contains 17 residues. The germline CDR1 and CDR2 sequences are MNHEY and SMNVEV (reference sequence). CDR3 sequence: CASSLLGIGSGATEAFF. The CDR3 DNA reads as TGTGCCAGCAGTTTATTAGGTATAGGGAGTGGGGCCACTGAAGCTTTCTTT.

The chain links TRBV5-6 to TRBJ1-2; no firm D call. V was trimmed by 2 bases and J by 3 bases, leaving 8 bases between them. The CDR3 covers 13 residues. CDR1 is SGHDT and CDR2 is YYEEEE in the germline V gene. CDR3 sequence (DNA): TGTGCCAGCAGCTTCGGGAGGGACTATGGCTACACCTTC. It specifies CASSFGRDYGYTF. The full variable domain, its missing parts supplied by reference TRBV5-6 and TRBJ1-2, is DAGVTQSPTHLIKTRGQQVTLRCSPKSGHDTVSWYQQALGQGPQFIFQYYEEEERQRGNFPDRFSGHQFPNYSSELNVNALLLGDSALYLCASSFGRDYGYTFGSGTRLTVV.

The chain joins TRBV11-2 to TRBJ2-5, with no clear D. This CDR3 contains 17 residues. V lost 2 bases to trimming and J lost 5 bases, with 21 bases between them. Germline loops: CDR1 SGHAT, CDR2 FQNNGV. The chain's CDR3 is CASSLISSVAGKETQYF. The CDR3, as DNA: TGTGCCAGCAGCTTAATTTCGTCGGTAGCTGGGAAGGAGACCCAGTACTTC.

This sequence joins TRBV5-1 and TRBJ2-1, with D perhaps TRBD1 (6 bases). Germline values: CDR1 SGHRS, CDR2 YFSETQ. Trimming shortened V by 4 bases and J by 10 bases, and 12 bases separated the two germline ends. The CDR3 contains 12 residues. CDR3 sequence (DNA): TGCGCCAGCAGCCTAGGGGGTGGCGAGCAGTTCTTC. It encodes CASSLGGGEQFF.